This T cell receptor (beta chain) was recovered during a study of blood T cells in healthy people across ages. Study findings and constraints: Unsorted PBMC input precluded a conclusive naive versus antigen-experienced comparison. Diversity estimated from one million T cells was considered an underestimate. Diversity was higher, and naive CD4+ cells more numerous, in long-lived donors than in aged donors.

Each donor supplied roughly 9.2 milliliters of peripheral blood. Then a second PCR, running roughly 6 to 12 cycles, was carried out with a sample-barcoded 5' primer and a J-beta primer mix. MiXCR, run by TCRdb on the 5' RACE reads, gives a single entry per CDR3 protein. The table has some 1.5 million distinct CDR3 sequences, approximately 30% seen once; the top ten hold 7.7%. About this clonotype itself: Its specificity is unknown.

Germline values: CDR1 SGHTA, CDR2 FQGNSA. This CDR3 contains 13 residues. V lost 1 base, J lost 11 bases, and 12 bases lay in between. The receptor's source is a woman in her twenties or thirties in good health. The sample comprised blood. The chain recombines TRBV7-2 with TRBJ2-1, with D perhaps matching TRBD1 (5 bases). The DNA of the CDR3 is TGTGCCAGCAGCTTAGTCCAGGGCACGCAGCAGTTCTTC. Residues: CASSLVQGTQQFF.